These 9 T cell receptor beta chains originate from one sample sequenced in a study of T cell changes during pregnancy in multiple sclerosis. The protocol was immunoSEQ multiplex PCR, while the TCRdb copy is restricted to in-frame clones and leaves out a portion. The sample has about 47,000 clones; 85% to 95% are singletons. The specimen was peripheral blood, collected in the third trimester of pregnancy. The receptors shown here come from a female donor with multiple sclerosis, enrolled in a pregnancy study.

The genes are TRBV27 and TRBJ2-5; a weak D match, TRBD2 (6 bases). V lost 5 bases and J lost 7, with 20 bases in between. CDR1 MNHEY and CDR2 SMNVEV come from the germline V gene (reference sequence). This CDR3 is built from 15 residues. The CDR3 DNA follows: TGTGCCAGCAGTCCCTCGACTAGAGTCGGCGGGACCCAGTACTTC. Translation: CASSPSTRVGGTQYF.

The rearrangement uses TRBV4-3 and TRBJ2-3; 12 bases map to TRBD2. The CDR3 has 16 amino acids. Germline lookup yields CDR1 LGHNA and CDR2 YSLEER. Trimming took 0 bases from V and 4 from J; bases not matched to a gene: 2. The CDR3 DNA follows: TGCGCCAGCAGCCAAGATAGACTAGCGGGAGCAGATACGCAGTATTTT. Translating it yields CASSQDRLAGADTQYF.

This sequence joins TRBV5-1 and TRBJ2-7; 9 positions match TRBD2. Germline V gives CDR1 SGHRS, CDR2 YFSETQ. With 2 bases clipped from V and 2 bases from J, the junction kept 2 bases outside the gene matches. This CDR3 has 14 amino acids. The CDR3 loop is CASSLAGGTYEQYF. For the CDR3, the DNA is TGCGCCAGCAGCTTAGCGGGAGGCACCTACGAGCAGTACTTC.

This chain joins TRBV27 and TRBJ2-4; TRBD1 matches at 7 bases. In germline, CDR1 is MNHEY, CDR2 SMNVEV (reference sequence). The CDR3 is made up of 17 amino acids. V lost 6 bases to trimming and J lost 0 bases; unmatched junction nucleotides: 11. CDR3 DNA: TGTGCCAGCAGCACATATAACAGGGGTCAAGCCAAAAACATTCAGTACTTC. As protein: CASSTYNRGQAKNIQYF.

The genes are TRBV7-9 and TRBJ1-1; 10 bases map to TRBD1. The V gene's germline CDR1 is SEHNR and CDR2 FQNEAQ (reference sequence). V trimming: 4 bases; J trimming: 6 bases; junction bases outside the gene matches: 5. CDR3 length: 14 amino acids. The CDR3 DNA sequence: TGTGCCAGCAGCTACCGACAGGGGGCGCCTGAAGCTTTCTTT. It translates to CASSYRQGAPEAFF.

This chain links TRBV28 with TRBJ1-5, with a possible D match to TRBD1 (5 bases). V was trimmed by 6 bases and J by 5 bases, leaving 29 bases between them. The germline V gene encodes CDR1 MDHEN and CDR2 SYDVKM. The CDR3 has 19 residues. CDR3 DNA: TGTGCCAGCAGGGCCGTCCGGGGAGGGACCCTCAGTGGAGATCAGCCCCAGCATTTT. The encoded protein is CASRAVRGGTLSGDQPQHF.

Note on this clone: Other DNA sequences in the sample encode the same CDR3. This sequence joins TRBV5-3 and TRBJ2-7; D is possibly TRBD1 (6 bases). TRBV5-3 is designated an ORF whose function remains uncertain. The germline V and J ends were trimmed by 3 bases and 2 bases, with 15 bases remaining between them. This CDR3 has 15 residues. CDR3 region: CARSCRTGFPYEQYF. The CDR3 DNA reads TGTGCCAGAAGCTGCCGCACAGGGTTCCCCTACGAGCAGTACTTC.

The chain has TRBV19 and TRBJ1-5, with D hard to call. V was trimmed by 1 base and J by 0 bases, leaving 7 bases between them. CDR3 size: 15 residues. CDR1 is LNHDA, CDR2 SQIVND, per germline (reference sequence). Here the CDR3 DNA reads TGTGCCAGTAGTATAGTCCCAGGTAGCAATCAGCCCCAGCATTTT. Protein sequence: CASSIVPGSNQPQHF.

The rearrangement links TRBV21-1 to TRBJ1-4. TRBV21-1 is shown as a pseudogene. This CDR3 spans 15 amino acids. Here the CDR3 DNA reads TGTGCCAGCAGCAAAGAGAGGGTAACTAATGAAAAACTGTTTTTT. It yields the protein CASSKERVTNEKLFF.